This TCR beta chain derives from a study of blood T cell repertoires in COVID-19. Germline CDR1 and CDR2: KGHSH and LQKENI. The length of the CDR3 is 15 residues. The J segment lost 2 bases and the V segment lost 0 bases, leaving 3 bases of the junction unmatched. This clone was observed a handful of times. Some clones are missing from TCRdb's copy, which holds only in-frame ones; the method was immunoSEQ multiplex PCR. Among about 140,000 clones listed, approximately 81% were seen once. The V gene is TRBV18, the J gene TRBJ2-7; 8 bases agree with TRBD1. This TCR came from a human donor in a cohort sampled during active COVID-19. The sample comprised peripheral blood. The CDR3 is CASSPPAQGAYEQYF. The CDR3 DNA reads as TGTGCCAGCTCACCACCAGCACAGGGGGCCTACGAGCAGTACTTC.